This T cell receptor (beta chain) was captured by sequencing in a study of T cells expressing NK-cell markers. Study at large: In the group of eight sequenced donors, seven were HCMV-seropositive and one was seronegative.

A note on this clonotype: Its antigen is unidentified.

TCRdb processed the 5' RACE reads again and assigns one entry to each CDR3 protein, with no DNA. This sample's clone table lists 300,000 to 450,000 distinct CDR3 sequences. Germline CDR1 is MDHEN and CDR2 is SYDVKM. The CDR3 has 14 residues. Study conclusions and caveats: HCMV specificity of the expanded NKG2C+ T cell clones was not established. The contribution of dominant NKG2C+ clonotypes to CD8+ T cells in about 6 donors was roughly 1.0-7.0%.

Sequenced input: blood T cells: a sorted CD56 or NKG2C T cell subset, CD4+ or CD8+ T cells, or bulk PBMC T cells (not recorded which). This receptor was obtained from a man aged 18-70 years in good health. The V gene is TRBV28, the J gene TRBJ1-2; the TRBD1 assignment by TCRdb is unverifiable without DNA. CDR3 residues: CASSTGQGVFGYTF.